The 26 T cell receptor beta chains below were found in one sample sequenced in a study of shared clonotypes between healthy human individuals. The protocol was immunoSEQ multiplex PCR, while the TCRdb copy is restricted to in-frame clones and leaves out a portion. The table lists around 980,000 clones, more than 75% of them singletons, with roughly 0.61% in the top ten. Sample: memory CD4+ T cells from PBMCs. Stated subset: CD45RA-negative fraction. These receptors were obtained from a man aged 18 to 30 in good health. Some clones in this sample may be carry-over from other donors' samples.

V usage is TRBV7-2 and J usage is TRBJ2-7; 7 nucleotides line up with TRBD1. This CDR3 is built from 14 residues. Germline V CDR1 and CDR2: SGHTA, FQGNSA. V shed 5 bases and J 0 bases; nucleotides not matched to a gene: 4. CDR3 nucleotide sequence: TGTGCCAGCAGCCGAGACAGGGTCTCCTACGAGCAGTACTTC. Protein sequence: CASSRDRVSYEQYF.

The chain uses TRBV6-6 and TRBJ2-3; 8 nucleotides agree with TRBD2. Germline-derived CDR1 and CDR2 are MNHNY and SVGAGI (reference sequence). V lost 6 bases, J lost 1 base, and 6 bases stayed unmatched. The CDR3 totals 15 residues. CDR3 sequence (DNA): TGTGCCAGCAGAATGCTAGCGGGTGGCACAGATACGCAGTATTTT. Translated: CASRMLAGGTDTQYF.

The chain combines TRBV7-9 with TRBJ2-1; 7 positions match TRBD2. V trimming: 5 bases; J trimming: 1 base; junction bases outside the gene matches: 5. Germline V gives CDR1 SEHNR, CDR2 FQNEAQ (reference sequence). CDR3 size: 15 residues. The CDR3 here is CASSPGRESYNEQFF. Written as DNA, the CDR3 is TGTGCCAGCAGCCCGGGGAGGGAGTCCTACAATGAGCAGTTCTTC.

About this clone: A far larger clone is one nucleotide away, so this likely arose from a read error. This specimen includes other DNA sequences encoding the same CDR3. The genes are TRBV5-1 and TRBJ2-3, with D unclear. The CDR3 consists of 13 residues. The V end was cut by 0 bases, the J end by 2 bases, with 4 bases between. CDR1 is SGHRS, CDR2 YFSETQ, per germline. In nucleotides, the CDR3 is TGCGCCAGCAGCTTGGGGGCCACAGATACGCAGTATTTT. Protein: CASSLGATDTQYF. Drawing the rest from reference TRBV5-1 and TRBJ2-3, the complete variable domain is KAGVTQTPRYLIKTRGQQVTLSCSPISGHRSVSWYQQTPGQGLQFLFEYFSETQRNKGNFPGRFSGRQFSNSRSEMNVSTLELGDSALYLCASSLGATDTQYFGPGTRLTVL.

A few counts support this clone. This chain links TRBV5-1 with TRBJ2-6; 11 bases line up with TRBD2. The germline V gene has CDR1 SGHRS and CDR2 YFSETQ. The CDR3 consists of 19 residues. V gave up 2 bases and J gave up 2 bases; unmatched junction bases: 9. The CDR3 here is CASSFGGLAGGAGANVLTF. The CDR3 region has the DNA TGCGCCAGCAGCTTTGGGGGGCTAGCGGGAGGCGCTGGGGCCAACGTCCTGACTTTC.

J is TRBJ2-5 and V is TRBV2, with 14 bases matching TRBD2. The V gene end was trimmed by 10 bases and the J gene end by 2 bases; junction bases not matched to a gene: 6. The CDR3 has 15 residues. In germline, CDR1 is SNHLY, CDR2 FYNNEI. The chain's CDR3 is CATQGLAGGQETQYF. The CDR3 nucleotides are TGTGCCACCCAAGGACTAGCGGGAGGACAAGAGACCCAGTACTTC.

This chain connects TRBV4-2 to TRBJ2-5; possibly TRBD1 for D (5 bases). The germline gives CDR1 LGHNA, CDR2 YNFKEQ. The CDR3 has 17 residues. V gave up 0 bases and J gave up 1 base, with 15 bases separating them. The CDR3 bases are TGTGCCAGCAGCCAAGACCCCCCCCAGGGCGGCCAAGAGACCCAGTACTTC. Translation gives CASSQDPPQGGQETQYF.

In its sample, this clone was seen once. CDR3 in amino acids: CASTLNPPGTYEQYF. The CDR3 bases are TGTGCCAGCACCCTAAATCCCCCGGGGACCTACGAGCAGTACTTC. The chain recombines TRBV27 with TRBJ2-7; D possibly corresponds to TRBD2 (5 bases). The germline CDR1 and CDR2 sequences are MNHEY and SMNVEV (reference sequence). The CDR3 extends over 15 amino acids. V dropped 7 bases and J dropped 2 bases, with 18 bases sitting between them.

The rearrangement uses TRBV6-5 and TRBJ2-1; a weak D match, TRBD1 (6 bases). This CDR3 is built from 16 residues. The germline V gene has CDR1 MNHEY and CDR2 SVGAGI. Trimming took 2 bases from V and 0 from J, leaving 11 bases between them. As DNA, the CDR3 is TGTGCCAGCAGTTACGGGGGCCCGAGCTCCTACAATGAGCAGTTCTTC. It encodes CASSYGGPSSYNEQFF.

CDR3 amino acids: CASSPIQQNTGELFF. The DNA for the CDR3 is TGTGCCAGCTCACCAATTCAGCAGAACACCGGGGAGCTGTTTTTT. The chain joins TRBV18 to TRBJ2-2; D is ambiguous. V dropped 2 bases and J dropped 1 base, with 8 bases sitting between them. This CDR3 is 15 amino acids long. Germline CDR1 is KGHSH and CDR2 is LQKENI.

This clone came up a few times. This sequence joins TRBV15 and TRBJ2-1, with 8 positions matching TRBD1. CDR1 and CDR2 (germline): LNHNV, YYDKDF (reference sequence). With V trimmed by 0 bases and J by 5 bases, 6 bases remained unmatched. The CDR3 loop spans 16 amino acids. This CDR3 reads CATSRDVTGGNNEQFF. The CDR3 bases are TGTGCCACCAGCAGAGATGTTACAGGGGGTAACAATGAGCAGTTCTTC.

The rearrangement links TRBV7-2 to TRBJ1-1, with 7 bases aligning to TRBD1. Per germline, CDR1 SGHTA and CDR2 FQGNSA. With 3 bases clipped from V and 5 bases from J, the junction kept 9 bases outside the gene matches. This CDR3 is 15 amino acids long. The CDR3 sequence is CASSLGTGAGTEAFF. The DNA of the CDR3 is TGTGCCAGCAGCTTGGGTACAGGGGCGGGTACTGAAGCTTTCTTT.

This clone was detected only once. The CDR3 is CASSRGSVPQETQYF. The CDR3 nucleotides are TGTGCCAGCAGTAGAGGCAGCGTCCCCCAAGAGACCCAGTACTTC. The rearrangement joins TRBV6-5 to TRBJ2-5; no firm D call. V was clipped by 5 bases and J by 1 base, with 14 bases between them. The CDR3 contains 15 residues. The V gene's germline CDR1 is MNHEY and CDR2 SVGAGI.

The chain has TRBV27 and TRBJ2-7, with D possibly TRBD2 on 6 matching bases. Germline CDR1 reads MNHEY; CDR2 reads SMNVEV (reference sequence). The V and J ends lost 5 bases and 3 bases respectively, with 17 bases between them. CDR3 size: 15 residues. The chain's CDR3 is CASSPTGGPDYEQYF. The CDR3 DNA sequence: TGTGCCAGCAGTCCCACCGGGGGTCCGGACTACGAGCAGTACTTC.

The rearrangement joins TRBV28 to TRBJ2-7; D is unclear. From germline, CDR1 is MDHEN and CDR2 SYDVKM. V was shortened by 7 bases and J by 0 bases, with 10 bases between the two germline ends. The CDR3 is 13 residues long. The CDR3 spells CASTLGISYEQYF. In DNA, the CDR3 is TGTGCCAGCACTCTAGGGATCTCCTACGAGCAGTACTTC.

This CDR3 reads CASINRGVNNEQFF. CDR3 DNA: TGTGCCAGTATAAATAGGGGGGTTAACAATGAGCAGTTCTTC. This sequence joins TRBV28 and TRBJ2-1; D possibly matches TRBD1 or TRBD2 (6 bases each). The CDR3 covers 14 residues. CDR1 MDHEN and CDR2 SYDVKM come from the germline V gene. V was cut by 9 bases and J by 5 bases, with 17 bases left in between.

Here the CDR3 DNA reads TGCGCCAGCAGCTCTGGACAGGGGGTCAGCTCCTACAATGAGCAGTTCTTC. Residues: CASSSGQGVSSYNEQFF. This chain connects TRBV5-1 to TRBJ2-1; 10 positions match TRBD1. Germline-derived CDR1 and CDR2 are SGHRS and YFSETQ. This CDR3 contains 17 residues. V dropped 3 bases and J dropped 0; count of bases not matched to a gene: 6.

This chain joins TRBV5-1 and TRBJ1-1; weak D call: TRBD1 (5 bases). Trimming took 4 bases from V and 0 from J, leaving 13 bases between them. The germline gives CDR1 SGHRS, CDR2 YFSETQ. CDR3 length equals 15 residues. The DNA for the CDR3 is TGCGCCAGCAGCCCACCGGGACTGCTGAACACTGAAGCTTTCTTT. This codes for CASSPPGLLNTEAFF.

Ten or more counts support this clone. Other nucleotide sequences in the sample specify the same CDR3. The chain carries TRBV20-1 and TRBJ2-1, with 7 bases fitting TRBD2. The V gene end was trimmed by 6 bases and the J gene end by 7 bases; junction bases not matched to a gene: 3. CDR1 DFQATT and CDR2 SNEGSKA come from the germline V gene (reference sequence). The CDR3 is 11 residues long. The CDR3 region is CSAGGRNEQFF. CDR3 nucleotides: TGCAGTGCCGGGGGGAGGAATGAGCAGTTCTTC.

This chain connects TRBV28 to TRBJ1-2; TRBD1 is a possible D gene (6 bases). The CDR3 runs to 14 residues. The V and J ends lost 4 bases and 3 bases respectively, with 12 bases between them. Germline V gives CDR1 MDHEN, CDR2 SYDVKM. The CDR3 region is CASSSLDRYYGYTF. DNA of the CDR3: TGTGCCAGCAGTTCCCTAGACAGGTACTATGGCTACACCTTC.

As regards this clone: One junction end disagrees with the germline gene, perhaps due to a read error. CDR3 residues: CASRLSTTSTF. The CDR3 nucleotides read TGTGCCAGCCGTCTGTCTACTACGTCTACATTC. This chain links TRBV2 with TRBJ2-4; D unresolved. In germline, CDR1 is SNHLY, CDR2 FYNNEI. CDR3 length: 11 amino acids.

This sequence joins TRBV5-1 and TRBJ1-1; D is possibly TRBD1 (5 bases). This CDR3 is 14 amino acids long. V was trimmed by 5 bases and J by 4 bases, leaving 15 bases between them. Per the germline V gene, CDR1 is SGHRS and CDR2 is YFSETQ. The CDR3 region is CASRIRVGSTEAFF. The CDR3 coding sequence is TGCGCCAGCAGAATCAGGGTCGGAAGCACTGAAGCTTTCTTT.

The CDR3 is CASSRGTSPGELFF. The CDR3 DNA reads as TGTGCCAGCAGCAGAGGGACTAGCCCCGGGGAGCTGTTTTTT. The rearrangement uses TRBV7-3 and TRBJ2-2; 9 positions match TRBD2. CDR1 is SGHTA and CDR2 is FQGTGA in the germline V gene. This CDR3 is built from 14 residues. J gave up 6 bases and V 5 bases, and 4 bases lay outside the gene matches.

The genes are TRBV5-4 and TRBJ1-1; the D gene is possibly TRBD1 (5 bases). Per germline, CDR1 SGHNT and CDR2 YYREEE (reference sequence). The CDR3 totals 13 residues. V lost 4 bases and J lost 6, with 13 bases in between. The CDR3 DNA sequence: TGTGCCAGCAGCCCCGGGGCCTCCCCTGAAGCTTTCTTT. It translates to CASSPGASPEAFF.

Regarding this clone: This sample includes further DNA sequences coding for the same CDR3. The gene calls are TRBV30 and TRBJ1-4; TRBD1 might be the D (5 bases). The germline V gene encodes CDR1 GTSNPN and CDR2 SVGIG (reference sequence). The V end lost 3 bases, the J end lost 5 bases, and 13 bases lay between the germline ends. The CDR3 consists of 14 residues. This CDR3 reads CAWSPGLGNEKLFF. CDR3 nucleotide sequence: TGTGCCTGGAGCCCGGGGCTTGGGAATGAAAAACTGTTTTTT.

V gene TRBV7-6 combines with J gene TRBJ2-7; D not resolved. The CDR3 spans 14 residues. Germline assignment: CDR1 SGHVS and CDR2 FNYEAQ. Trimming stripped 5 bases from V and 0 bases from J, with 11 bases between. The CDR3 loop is CASSPRSNSYEQYF. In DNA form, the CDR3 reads TGTGCCAGCAGCCCCAGGTCCAACTCCTACGAGCAGTACTTC.